This TCR beta chain was sequenced for a study of CXCR3-negative and CXCR3-positive naive CD8 T cells. The wider study: Sequencing yielded roughly 130 million TRB reads, roughly 1.5 +/- 0.3 million per library. General study findings and limits: Memory CD8+ cells had much lower diversity, and both naive subsets had comparably high diversity.

In germline, CDR1 is SQVTM, CDR2 ANQGSEA. The CDR3 runs to 14 residues. TRB cDNA was prepared as libraries by UMI-labeled 5' RACE. TCRdb re-called the 5' RACE reads and shows each CDR3 protein once, DNA omitted. Its table lists 70,000 to 100,000 distinct CDR3 sequences. CD45RO-CCR7+CD27+CD95- defined naive CD8+ T cells. As regards this clonotype: Its antigen remains unidentified.

The genes are TRBV29-1 and TRBJ2-7. The receptor was isolated from a human donor in good health. Some clones in this sample may be carry-over from other donors' samples. The material sequenced was naive CXCR3- CD8+ T cells from blood. Subset in this sample: CD45RO-CCR7+CD27+CD95- naive CD8+ T cells lacking CXCR3 (TNR3-). The CDR3 here is CSVEDDSAAYEQYF.